This T cell receptor (beta chain) was captured in a study of OX40 agonist ivuxolimab in advanced cancers. Repertoires were generated with immunoSEQ multiplex PCR, while TCRdb's copy carries only in-frame clones and drops some. The sample holds about 69,000 clones; roughly nine tenths are singletons and the top ten take just under 0.3%. The source was CD4+ or CD8+ T cells sorted from blood, collected in a trial of the OX40 agonist ivuxolimab. This clonotype was sampled from an adult with an advanced solid tumor such as melanoma, head and neck, liver or kidney cancer.

The CDR3 here is CASSFPRTSGRNEQFF. CDR3 in DNA: TGTGCCAGCAGTTTCCCACGGACTAGCGGGCGTAATGAGCAGTTCTTC. The V gene is TRBV28, the J gene TRBJ2-1; TRBD2 aligns across 11 bases. This CDR3 has 16 amino acids. The V and J ends lost 3 bases and 7 bases, in that order; junction bases with no gene match: 8. Per germline, CDR1 MDHEN and CDR2 SYDVKM.